This T cell receptor beta chain was found in a study of T cell responses to AZD1222 COVID-19 vaccine. Whole-study results and caveats: Spike was spanned by vaccine-associated CD4 TCRs, with dominance at 160-218 and 743-854. White British people made up most donors, females outnumbered males, and clonal diversity was possibly underestimated. Following two doses of AZD1222, Spike-specific TCR breadth and depth rose.

Notes on this clone: Its target is unknown.

With V trimmed by 3 bases and J by 5 bases, 10 bases remained unmatched. CDR1 and CDR2 from the germline V gene are SGHNT and YYREEE (reference sequence). This CDR3 spans 16 amino acids. Data came from immunoSEQ multiplex PCR; TCRdb stores just in-frame clones and leaves some out. The table shows some 140,000 clones, with 75% to 95% occurring only once. The sample in question was peripheral blood, obtained on day 0 of AZD1222 vaccination. The chain couples TRBV5-4 to TRBJ1-4; 7 positions agree with TRBD1. This sequence originates from an adult in good health. The CDR3 sequence: CASSSQGGSPNEKLFF. The DNA of the CDR3 is TGTGCCAGCAGCTCGCAGGGGGGGTCCCCAAATGAAAAACTGTTTTTT. Supplemented by reference TRBV5-4 and TRBJ1-4, the full variable domain reads ETGVTQSPTHLIKTRGQQVTLRCSSQSGHNTVSWYQQALGQGPQFIFQYYREEENGRGNFPPRFSGLQFPNYSSELNVNALELDDSALYLCASSSQGGSPNEKLFFGSGTQLSVL.